The entry that follows covers one T cell receptor beta chain sequence. This entry is derived from a study of blood T cell repertoires in COVID-19. Overall study context: Acute and convalescent COVID-19 specimens originated in the United States, Italy and Spain. Nucleic acid was either cDNA or gDNA, and it came from T cells, B-cell-depleted T cells, or PBMCs.

Only in-frame clones appear in the TCRdb table, and some are missing; sequencing was by immunoSEQ multiplex PCR. Among over 200,000 clones, about nine tenths were seen once, and the ten largest hold 10%. J was trimmed by 2 bases and V by 0 bases; bases with no gene match: 9. The CDR3 covers 18 residues. Germline CDR1 reads SGDLS; CDR2 reads YYNGEE. This study enrolled people aged about 18 to 100 from around 25 US geographic areas. Sequencing was done on a sample of PBMCs or T cells enriched from blood (not recorded which). The rearrangement uses TRBV9 and TRBJ2-2; 8 nucleotides agree with TRBD2. The receptor was derived from a young man with acute COVID-19. The CDR3 loop reads CASSVEGSGTRNTGELFF. The DNA of the CDR3 is TGTGCCAGCAGCGTAGAGGGTAGCGGGACCAGAAACACCGGGGAGCTGTTTTTT.